A selection of T cell receptor beta chains follows, all from one sample in a study of cytomegalovirus exposure and HLA in healthy donors. The method was immunoSEQ multiplex PCR; TCRdb's version includes in-frame clones alone and lacks a portion of them. The sample has more than 110,000 clones, 70% to 85% seen once. The source material was PBMCs. These receptors were taken from a man aged 25-45 years in good health and CMV-seropositive. Each CDR3 is given with its conserved first and last residue. Each record gives: clone size, J gene, V gene, D gene, CDR3 DNA, CDR3 protein. A D gene is named only where the DNA matches it firmly. Clone size, where shown, is once, few, many, or a class for clones that have expanded.

clone_size: NA
j_call: TRBJ2-2
v_call: TRBV27
d_call: NA
cdr3_nt: TGTGCCAGCACTTTAGGCAGCGCGAACACCGGGGAGCTGTTTTTT
cdr3_aa: CASTLGSANTGELFF

clone_size: NA
j_call: TRBJ2-7
v_call: TRBV27
d_call: TRBD1
cdr3_nt: TGTGCCAGCAGTTTCGGACAGGGCGCCAACGAGCAGTACTTC
cdr3_aa: CASSFGQGANEQYF

clone_size: NA
j_call: TRBJ2-3
v_call: TRBV5-1
d_call: NA
cdr3_nt: TGCGCCAGCAGCGAGGGGGCAGATACGCAGTATTTT
cdr3_aa: CASSEGADTQYF

clone_size: NA
j_call: TRBJ1-5
v_call: TRBV5-1
d_call: NA
cdr3_nt: TGCGCCAGCAGCGTCGGGATTATCGGGCAGCCCCAGCATTTT
cdr3_aa: CASSVGIIGQPQHF

clone_size: few
j_call: TRBJ2-1
v_call: TRBV18
d_call: TRBD2
cdr3_nt: TGTGCCAGCTCTCGAGCGGGGGGCATTAGCACCTACAATGAGCAGTTCTTC
cdr3_aa: CASSRAGGISTYNEQFF

clone_size: NA
j_call: TRBJ1-3
v_call: TRBV5-1
d_call: TRBD1
cdr3_nt: TGCGCCAGCAGCTTGGGGGACAGTTACTCTGGAAACACCATATATTTT
cdr3_aa: CASSLGDSYSGNTIYF

clone_size: NA
j_call: TRBJ2-6
v_call: TRBV14
d_call: NA
cdr3_nt: TGTGCCAGCAGCCAAGAGTTAACAGGGCCATCTGGGGCCAACGTCCTGACTTTC
cdr3_aa: CASSQELTGPSGANVLTF

clone_size: few
j_call: TRBJ1-1
v_call: TRBV4-1
d_call: NA
cdr3_nt: TGCGCCAGCAGCCAAGACTATCCCGGACAGACGATACTGAACACTGAAGCTTTCTTT
cdr3_aa: CASSQDYPGQTILNTEAFF

clone_size: NA
j_call: TRBJ1-6
v_call: TRBV2
d_call: NA
cdr3_nt: TGTGCCAGCCGGAAGACAGGCGGTACAAGCTCACCCCTCCACTTT
cdr3_aa: CASRKTGGTSSPLHF

clone_size: NA
j_call: TRBJ2-7
v_call: TRBV14
d_call: TRBD2
cdr3_nt: TGTGCCAGCAGCCGGTACCGGGGACTAGCTATCCACGAGCAGTACTTC
cdr3_aa: CASSRYRGLAIHEQYF

clone_size: NA
j_call: TRBJ2-7
v_call: TRBV9
d_call: NA
cdr3_nt: TGTGCCAGCAGCCCCCAGGACAGCGCCTACGAGCAGTACTTC
cdr3_aa: CASSPQDSAYEQYF

clone_size: NA
j_call: TRBJ1-1
v_call: TRBV27
d_call: TRBD1
cdr3_nt: TGTGCCAGCAGTTTTTCAGGGGGGATCCCTGAAGCTTTCTTT
cdr3_aa: CASSFSGGIPEAFF

clone_size: few
j_call: TRBJ1-5
v_call: TRBV5-5
d_call: TRBD1
cdr3_nt: TGTGCCAGCAACCCAACGACAGGGTATAGCAATCAGCCCCAGCATTTT
cdr3_aa: CASNPTTGYSNQPQHF

clone_size: NA
j_call: TRBJ2-1
v_call: TRBV10-1
d_call: TRBD2
cdr3_nt: TGCGCCAGCAGTGAGTCGAGGGTAGCGGGCTACAATGAGCAGTTCTTC
cdr3_aa: CASSESRVAGYNEQFF

clone_size: few
j_call: TRBJ2-3
v_call: TRBV6-4
d_call: TRBD2
cdr3_nt: TGTGCCAGCAGTATGACTAGCGGGGGAGCAGATACGCAGTATTTT
cdr3_aa: CASSMTSGGADTQYF

clone_size: NA
j_call: TRBJ1-1
v_call: TRBV5-1
d_call: NA
cdr3_nt: TGCGCCAGCAGCCTGGTGGGGGGGGCTCAAACTGAAGCTTTCTTT
cdr3_aa: CASSLVGGAQTEAFF

clone_size: NA
j_call: TRBJ1-5
v_call: TRBV30
d_call: NA
cdr3_nt: TGTGCCTGGAGTGTTGGTGGGCCGCCGGTTATTCCCCAGCATTTT
cdr3_aa: CAWSVGGPPVIPQHF

clone_size: NA
j_call: TRBJ2-1
v_call: TRBV27
d_call: TRBD2
cdr3_nt: TGTGCCAGCAGTCCGGGGACTAGCGGTTATAACTCCTACAATGAGCAGTTCTTC
cdr3_aa: CASSPGTSGYNSYNEQFF

clone_size: few
j_call: TRBJ2-1
v_call: TRBV18
d_call: TRBD2
cdr3_nt: TGTGCCAGCTCACCACCGCCGGCTAGCGGGAGCGCCTACAATGAGCAGTTCTTC
cdr3_aa: CASSPPPASGSAYNEQFF

clone_size: once
j_call: TRBJ2-2
v_call: TRBV5-1
d_call: NA
cdr3_nt: TGCGCCAGCAGCTTGGTAAGAGCGAACACCGGGGAGCTGTTTTTT
cdr3_aa: CASSLVRANTGELFF

clone_size: NA
j_call: TRBJ2-2
v_call: TRBV29-1
d_call: NA
cdr3_nt: TGCAGCGCCCTCAGAGCAGGGGCCACGAACACCGGGGAGCTGTTTTTT
cdr3_aa: CSALRAGATNTGELFF

clone_size: once
j_call: TRBJ2-7
v_call: TRBV5-1
d_call: NA
cdr3_nt: TGCGCCAGCAGCCCGGACAGTATCTCCTACGAGCAGTACTTC
cdr3_aa: CASSPDSISYEQYF

clone_size: NA
j_call: TRBJ2-7
v_call: TRBV27
d_call: TRBD1
cdr3_nt: TGTGCCAGCAGTTTTGACAGGGGGGCGGAGCAGTACTTC
cdr3_aa: CASSFDRGAEQYF

clone_size: NA
j_call: TRBJ2-3
v_call: TRBV7-6
d_call: NA
cdr3_nt: TGTGCCAGCAGCTTAGGTGTGGGCGCAGATACGCAGTATTTT
cdr3_aa: CASSLGVGADTQYF

clone_size: once
j_call: TRBJ1-5
v_call: TRBV2
d_call: NA
cdr3_nt: TGTGCCAGCGGGAAAGGGGGGGACAATCAGCCCCAGCATTTT
cdr3_aa: CASGKGGDNQPQHF

clone_size: NA
j_call: TRBJ2-5
v_call: TRBV29-1
d_call: TRBD1
cdr3_nt: TGCAGCGTTGTATCGAGGGGGCACGAGACCCAGTACTTC
cdr3_aa: CSVVSRGHETQYF

clone_size: NA
j_call: TRBJ2-2
v_call: TRBV30
d_call: TRBD1
cdr3_nt: TGTGCCGGGACAGTCCCCGGGGAGCTGTTTTTT
cdr3_aa: CAGTVPGELFF

clone_size: NA
j_call: TRBJ1-5
v_call: TRBV19
d_call: NA
cdr3_nt: TGTGCCAGTAGCCGGAGGGGAGATAGCAATCAGCCCCAGCATTTT
cdr3_aa: CASSRRGDSNQPQHF

clone_size: few
j_call: TRBJ1-2
v_call: TRBV9
d_call: NA
cdr3_nt: TGTGCCAGCAGCGTAGGTTACTCGACGGGCTATGGCTACACCTTC
cdr3_aa: CASSVGYSTGYGYTF

clone_size: NA
j_call: TRBJ2-2
v_call: TRBV15
d_call: TRBD1
cdr3_nt: TGTGCCACCAAACCGGGACAGGTCCCCGGGGAGCTGTTTTTT
cdr3_aa: CATKPGQVPGELFF

clone_size: NA
j_call: TRBJ2-1
v_call: TRBV5-1
d_call: NA
cdr3_nt: TGCGCCAGCAGCTGGCTTAATGTGCTAGATGAGCAGTTCTTC
cdr3_aa: CASSWLNVLDEQFF

clone_size: NA
j_call: TRBJ2-1
v_call: TRBV28
d_call: TRBD2
cdr3_nt: TGTGCCAGCAGTTCCCCAACTAGCGGGAGGGCCCATGAGCAGTTCTTC
cdr3_aa: CASSSPTSGRAHEQFF

clone_size: once
j_call: TRBJ1-4
v_call: TRBV7-9
d_call: TRBD1
cdr3_nt: TGTGCCAGCAGCGAAGGACAGGGGAGGCATGAAAAACTGTTTTTT
cdr3_aa: CASSEGQGRHEKLFF

clone_size: NA
j_call: TRBJ2-2
v_call: TRBV5-1
d_call: TRBD2
cdr3_nt: TGCGCCAGCAGCTCCTTAGCGGGTGGGACCGGGGAGCTGTTTTTT
cdr3_aa: CASSSLAGGTGELFF

clone_size: NA
j_call: TRBJ1-2
v_call: TRBV14
d_call: TRBD1
cdr3_nt: TGTGCCAGCAGCCAAGGAGACAGGGTCGGCTACACCTTC
cdr3_aa: CASSQGDRVGYTF

clone_size: few
j_call: TRBJ1-2
v_call: TRBV6-1
d_call: NA
cdr3_nt: TGTGCCAGCAGTTTCGGGACATCAGGGGGCTACACCTTC
cdr3_aa: CASSFGTSGGYTF

clone_size: NA
j_call: TRBJ1-4
v_call: TRBV2
d_call: TRBD1
cdr3_nt: TGTGCCAGCAACGGACAGGGACTTGAAAAACTGTTTTTT
cdr3_aa: CASNGQGLEKLFF

clone_size: NA
j_call: TRBJ1-1
v_call: TRBV6-5
d_call: TRBD1
cdr3_nt: TGTGCCAGCAGTCGCGGACAGGGCGACACTGAAGCTTTCTTT
cdr3_aa: CASSRGQGDTEAFF

clone_size: once
j_call: TRBJ1-3
v_call: TRBV7-9
d_call: TRBD1
cdr3_nt: TGTGCCAGCAGCCCCAGGACAGGGGGTGGAAACACCATATATTTT
cdr3_aa: CASSPRTGGGNTIYF

clone_size: NA
j_call: TRBJ1-1
v_call: TRBV2
d_call: NA
cdr3_nt: TGTGCCAGCAGTGAAGCGGTCCCGGGCACTGAAGCTTTCTTT
cdr3_aa: CASSEAVPGTEAFF

clone_size: NA
j_call: TRBJ1-5
v_call: TRBV28
d_call: TRBD1
cdr3_nt: TGTGCCAGCAGGGAGGGACAGGGGGCGCCCAATCAGCCCCAGCATTTT
cdr3_aa: CASREGQGAPNQPQHF

clone_size: NA
j_call: TRBJ2-1
v_call: TRBV9
d_call: NA
cdr3_nt: TGTGCCAGCAGCTACGACAGGGACTTAGGACCCAAGGGGGGCGATGAGCAGTTCTTC
cdr3_aa: CASSYDRDLGPKGGDEQFF